This record covers a single TCR beta chain. Original processing notes: Amplification with reference gene primers provided the estimates of nucleated cell counts. Data came from immunoSEQ multiplex PCR; TCRdb stores just in-frame clones and leaves some out. That table gives V, J and clone size, and the DNA gave D and trimming. The table records about 300,000 clones, roughly nine tenths of them present only once. The V gene end was trimmed by 0 bases and the J gene end by 3 bases; junction bases not matched to a gene: 4. The CDR3 has 15 residues. The germline V gene has CDR1 SGHTS and CDR2 YDEGEE. This sample stems from a study of blood T cell repertoires in COVID-19. Study background: Samples taken during acute and convalescent COVID-19 were collected in the United States, Italy and Spain. The cDNA or gDNA used as material had been derived from T cells, B-cell-depleted T cells, or PBMCs.

The rearrangement links TRBV5-8 to TRBJ1-1; 8 nucleotides match TRBD1. The sequence came from a man younger than 30 who had recovered from COVID-19. The specimen was peripheral blood. The CDR3 sequence: CASSLGQGRDTEAFF. Written as DNA, the CDR3 is TGTGCCAGCAGCTTGGGACAGGGGCGAGACACTGAAGCTTTCTTT.